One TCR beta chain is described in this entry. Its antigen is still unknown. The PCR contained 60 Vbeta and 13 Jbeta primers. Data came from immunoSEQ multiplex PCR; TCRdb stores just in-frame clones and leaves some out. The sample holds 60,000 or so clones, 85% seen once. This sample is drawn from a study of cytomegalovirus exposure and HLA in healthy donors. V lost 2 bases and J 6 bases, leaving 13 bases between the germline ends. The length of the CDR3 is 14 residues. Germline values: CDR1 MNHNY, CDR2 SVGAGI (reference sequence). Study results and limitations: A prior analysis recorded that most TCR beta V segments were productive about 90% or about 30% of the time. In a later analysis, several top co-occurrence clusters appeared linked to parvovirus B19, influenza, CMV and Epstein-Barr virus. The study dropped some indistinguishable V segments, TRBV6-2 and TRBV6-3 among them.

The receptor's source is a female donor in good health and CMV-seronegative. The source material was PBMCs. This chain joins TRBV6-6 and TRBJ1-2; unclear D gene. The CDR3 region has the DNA TGTGCCAGCAGTTACACGGTTACAGCGGATGGCTACACCTTC. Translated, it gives CASSYTVTADGYTF.